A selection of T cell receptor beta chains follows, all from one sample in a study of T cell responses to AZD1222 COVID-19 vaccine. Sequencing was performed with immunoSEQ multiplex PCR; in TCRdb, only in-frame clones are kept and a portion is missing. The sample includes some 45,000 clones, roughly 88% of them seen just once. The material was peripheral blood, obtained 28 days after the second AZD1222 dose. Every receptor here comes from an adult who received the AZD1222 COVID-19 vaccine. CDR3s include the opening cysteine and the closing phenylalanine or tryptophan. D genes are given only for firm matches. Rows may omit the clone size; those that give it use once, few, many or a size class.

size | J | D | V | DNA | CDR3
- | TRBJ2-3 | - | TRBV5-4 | TGTGCCAGCAGCTCAAGGACAGATACGCAGTATTTT | CASSSRTDTQYF
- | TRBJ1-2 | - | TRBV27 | TGTGCCAGCAGTTTCTCCTTTGGGGGGGATGGCTACACCTTC | CASSFSFGGDGYTF
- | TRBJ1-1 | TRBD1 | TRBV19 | TGTGCCAGTAAAGGTAGGGGACAGCAGAACACTGAAGCTTTCTTT | CASKGRGQQNTEAFF
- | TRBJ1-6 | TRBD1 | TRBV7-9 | TGTGCCAGCAATGCCTATGGGACAGGGGATTCACCCCTCCACTTT | CASNAYGTGDSPLHF
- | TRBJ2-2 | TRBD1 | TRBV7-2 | TGTGCCAGCAGCTTAAACAGGGGGCGCCGGGACACCGGGGAGCTGTTTTTT | CASSLNRGRRDTGELFF
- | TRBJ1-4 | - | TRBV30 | TGTGCCTGGTCTACAGGGTTAGGGGAAAAACTGTTTTTT | CAWSTGLGEKLFF
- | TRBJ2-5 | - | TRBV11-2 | TGTGCCAGCAGCCCGCTGGGGCGGCGCCAAGAGACCCAGTACTTC | CASSPLGRRQETQYF
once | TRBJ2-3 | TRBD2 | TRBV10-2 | TGCGCCAGCAGTCCTGGACTAGCGGGGGATACGCAGTATTTT | CASSPGLAGDTQYF
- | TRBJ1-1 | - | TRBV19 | TGTGCCAGTAGTGTCGGGGGGGGCAACACTGAAGCTTTCTTT | CASSVGGGNTEAFF
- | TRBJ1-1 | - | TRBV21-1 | TGTGCCAGCTCCTCCTGCAGGGTGAACACTGAAGCTTTCTTT | CASSSCRVNTEAFF
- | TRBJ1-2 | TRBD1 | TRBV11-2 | TGTGCCAGCAGCTTAAAGGTCGAGGGGCCGGGACAGGCACCCTATGGCTACACCTTC | CASSLKVEGPGQAPYGYTF
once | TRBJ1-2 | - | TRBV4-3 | TGCGCCAGCAGCCAAGACGGGGGGAGAAACTATGGCTACACCTTC | CASSQDGGRNYGYTF
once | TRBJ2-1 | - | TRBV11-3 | TGTGCCAGCAGCGAGGCAGGCTCTCTCAATGAGCAGTTCTTC | CASSEAGSLNEQFF
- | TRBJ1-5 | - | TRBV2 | TGTGCCAGCAACCAGGGGTTTAATCAGCCCCAGCATTTT | CASNQGFNQPQHF
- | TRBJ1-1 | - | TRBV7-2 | TGTGCCAGCAGCTTAGAGCCTGGTTTGACCACTGAAGCTTTCTTT | CASSLEPGLTTEAFF
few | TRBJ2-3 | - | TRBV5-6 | TGTGCCAGCAGCCCAGGATTCACAGATACGCAGTATTTT | CASSPGFTDTQYF
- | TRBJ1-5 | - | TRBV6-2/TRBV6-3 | TGTGCCAGCAGTTACCAACAGGGCCATCAGCCCCAGCATTTT | CASSYQQGHQPQHF
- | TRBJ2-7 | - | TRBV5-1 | TGCGCCAGCAGCCAAAGGCCGGCCAGGGGCGACGAGCAGTACTTC | CASSQRPARGDEQYF
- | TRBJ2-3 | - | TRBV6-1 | TGTGCCAGCAGTGACCCATGGGGGAGTAGCACAGATACGCAGTATTTT | CASSDPWGSSTDTQYF
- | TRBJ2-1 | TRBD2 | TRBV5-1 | TGCGCCAGCAGCTTGGTAGTAGCGGGGTCCTACAATGAGCAGTTCTTC | CASSLVVAGSYNEQFF
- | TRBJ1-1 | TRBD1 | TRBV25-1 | TGTGCCAGCAGTGGGGGACAGGGTTGGACTGAAGCTTTCTTT | CASSGGQGWTEAFF
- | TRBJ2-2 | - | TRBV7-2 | TGTGCCAGCAGCTTAGATCCGGGATGGACCGGGGAGCTGTTTTTT | CASSLDPGWTGELFF
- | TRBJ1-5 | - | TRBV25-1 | TGTGCCAGCAGTGGGAGCGGCCGGTCGAGGAGCCAGCCCCAGCATTTT | CASSGSGRSRSQPQHF
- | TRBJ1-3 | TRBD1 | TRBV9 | TGTGCCAGCAGCGTCCTTTCCGGGACAGGGGCTGGAAACACCATATATTTT | CASSVLSGTGAGNTIYF
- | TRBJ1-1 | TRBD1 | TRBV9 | TGTGCCAGCAGCGTAGCGGGACAGGGAAGGAAAGCTTTCTTT | CASSVAGQGRKAFF
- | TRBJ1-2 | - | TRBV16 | TGTGCCATCTCCCGGGGCCCAAACTATGGCTACACCTTC | CAISRGPNYGYTF
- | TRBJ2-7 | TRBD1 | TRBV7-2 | TGTGCCAGCAGCCGGGACAGACAGGGCGAGCAGTACTTC | CASSRDRQGEQYF
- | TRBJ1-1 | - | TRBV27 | TGTGCCAGCGGTGCGTCGGGGGCGGATGAAGCTTTCTTT | CASGASGADEAFF
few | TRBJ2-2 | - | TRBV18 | TGTGCCAGCTCAGACACCGGGGAGCTGTTTTTT | CASSDTGELFF
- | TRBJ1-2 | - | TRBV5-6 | TGTGCCAGCAGCCAGACAGAGCTTAACTATGGCTACACCTTC | CASSQTELNYGYTF
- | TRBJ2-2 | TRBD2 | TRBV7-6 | TGTGCCAGCAGCTTGGGAGGGTTCCCAAACACCGGGGAGCTGTTTTTT | CASSLGGFPNTGELFF
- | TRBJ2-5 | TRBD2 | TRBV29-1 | TGCAGCGTTGACGGGACTAGCGGGGGTCAAGAGACCCAGTACTTC | CSVDGTSGGQETQYF
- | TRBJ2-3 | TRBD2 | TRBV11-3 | TGTGCCAGCAGCCCCCGGGGGGGCCTGGGAGATACGCAGTATTTT | CASSPRGGLGDTQYF
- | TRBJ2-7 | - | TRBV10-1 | TGCGCCAGCAGTTACATGAGCTCCTACGAGCAGTACTTC | CASSYMSSYEQYF
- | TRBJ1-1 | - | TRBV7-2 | TGTGCCAGCAGCTTAGATAGGGCCCTCGGTGAAGCTTTCTTT | CASSLDRALGEAFF
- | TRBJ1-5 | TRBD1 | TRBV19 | TGTGCCAGTAGAACCGGGACAGCTAGCAATCAGCCCCAGCATTTT | CASRTGTASNQPQHF
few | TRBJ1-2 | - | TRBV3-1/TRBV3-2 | TGTGCCAGCAGCCAGACGACGACGGAGTATGGCTACACCTTC | CASSQTTTEYGYTF
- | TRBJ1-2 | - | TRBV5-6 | TGTGCCAGCAGCTTGGACGGATACGGCTACACCTTC | CASSLDGYGYTF
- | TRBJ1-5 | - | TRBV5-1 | TGCGCCAGCAGCTTGGGGGCTGATCAGCCCCAGCATTTT | CASSLGADQPQHF
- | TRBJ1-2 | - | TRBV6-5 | TGTGCCAGCAGTTATGGACAGAAGGACTATGGCTACACCTTC | CASSYGQKDYGYTF